The 16 T cell receptor beta chains in this list originate from one sample, sequenced in a study of somatic mutations in cytotoxic T cells in rheumatoid arthritis. Assay used: immunoSEQ multiplex PCR; TCRdb lists only in-frame clones, some missing. The table lists under 5,000 clones, approximately 80% of them singletons. The source was CD8+ T cells sorted from blood, collected at a follow-up visit. All receptors derive from a middle-aged man with rheumatoid arthritis.

The rearrangement joins TRBV7-6 to TRBJ2-2; TRBD2 agrees at 8 bases. This CDR3 is built from 16 residues. V lost 5 bases, J lost 0 bases, and 5 bases stayed unmatched. Looked up from germline, CDR1 is SGHVS and CDR2 is FNYEAQ. In DNA form, the CDR3 reads TGTGCCAGCAGCCCTCGGGAGGGCGCGAACACCGGGGAGCTGTTTTTT. It specifies CASSPREGANTGELFF.

V usage is TRBV27 and J usage is TRBJ1-5, with TRBD1 matching over 8 bases. The CDR3 sequence is 15 residues long. Germline-derived CDR1 and CDR2 are MNHEY and SMNVEV (reference sequence). The V and J ends lost 6 bases and 5 bases, in that order; junction bases with no gene match: 9. CDR3 region: CASRGTGGTYQPQHF. As DNA, the CDR3 is TGTGCCAGCAGGGGGACAGGAGGGACCTATCAGCCCCAGCATTTT.

V is TRBV4-1 and J is TRBJ1-2; 8 nucleotides align to TRBD1. Losses at the gene ends were 4 bases for V and 1 base for J; bases not matched to a gene: 2. The CDR3 length is 14 residues. CDR1 and CDR2 (germline): MGHRA, YSYEKL. DNA of the CDR3: TGCGCCAGCAGCCGAGGACAGGGTAACTATGGCTACACCTTC. The encoded protein is CASSRGQGNYGYTF.

V gene TRBV19 combines with J gene TRBJ1-1, with D uncertain. The V gene lost 1 base and the J gene lost 4 bases, with 13 bases spanning the gap. The germline V gene has CDR1 LNHDA and CDR2 SQIVND (reference sequence). The CDR3 sequence is 15 residues long. The CDR3 sequence is CASSIVKGGSTEAFF. The CDR3 DNA sequence: TGTGCCAGTAGTATAGTTAAGGGAGGAAGCACTGAAGCTTTCTTT.

The chain uses TRBV5-6 and TRBJ2-1; 11 bases map to TRBD2. The germline V gene has CDR1 SGHDT and CDR2 YYEEEE. J was trimmed by 4 bases and V by 3 bases; bases with no gene match: 9. The CDR3 extends over 17 amino acids. The CDR3 coding sequence is TGTGCCAGCAGCTCTTTTACTAGCGGGAGCCGTTACAATGAGCAGTTCTTC. Protein sequence: CASSSFTSGSRYNEQFF.

The gene calls are TRBV6-6 and TRBJ1-2, with D possibly TRBD1 on 5 matching bases. The germline V and J ends were trimmed by 0 bases and 6 bases, with 11 bases remaining between them. The CDR3 is 14 amino acids. Per the germline V gene, CDR1 is MNHNY and CDR2 is SVGAGI (reference sequence). The CDR3 nucleotides read TGTGCCAGCAGTTACTCTGCCGGGGCCCATGGCTACACCTTC. Residues: CASSYSAGAHGYTF.

The chain links TRBV27 to TRBJ2-6, with 8 bases matching TRBD1. CDR3 length equals 21 residues. V gave up 5 bases and J gave up 0 bases; unmatched junction bases: 18. The germline V gene encodes CDR1 MNHEY and CDR2 SMNVEV (reference sequence). The CDR3 is CASSTKRTGLVVNSGANVLTF. DNA of the CDR3: TGTGCCAGCAGTACAAAACGGACAGGGTTGGTGGTAAACTCTGGGGCCAACGTCCTGACTTTC. Filled out from reference TRBV27 and TRBJ2-6, the complete variable domain reads EAQVTQNPRYLITVTGKKLTVTCSQNMNHEYMSWYRQDPGLGLRQIYYSMNVEVTDKGDVPEGYKVSRKEKRNFPLILESPSPNQTSLYFCASSTKRTGLVVNSGANVLTFGAGSRLTVL.

V is TRBV28 and J is TRBJ2-3; 9 positions match TRBD1. With 6 bases clipped from V and 4 bases from J, the junction kept 8 bases outside the gene matches. The CDR3 contains 15 residues. Germline CDR1 reads MDHEN; CDR2 reads SYDVKM. The CDR3 region is CASSHGTGSADTQYF. The CDR3 DNA is TGTGCCAGCAGCCATGGGACAGGGAGTGCAGATACGCAGTATTTT.

This clone appeared a single time. The gene calls are TRBV19 and TRBJ1-5; 7 bases agree with TRBD1. In germline, CDR1 is LNHDA, CDR2 SQIVND (reference sequence). With 4 bases clipped from V and 6 bases from J, the junction kept 9 bases outside the gene matches. This CDR3 contains 15 residues. Here the CDR3 reads CASSKGQNMGQPQHF. The CDR3 DNA follows: TGTGCCAGTAGTAAGGGACAGAATATGGGTCAGCCCCAGCATTTT.

V gene TRBV2 combines with J gene TRBJ1-5; D perhaps matches TRBD1 (6 bases). The CDR3 is 16 residues long. V was clipped by 0 bases and J by 6 bases, with 15 bases between them. Germline V CDR1 and CDR2: SNHLY, FYNNEI. The chain's CDR3 is CASSEALLAGVQPQHF. The CDR3 DNA follows: TGTGCCAGCAGTGAAGCGCTTCTGGCAGGGGTTCAGCCCCAGCATTTT.

Remarks on this clone: One end of the junction fails to match germline, which may point to a read error. Other DNA sequences in the same sample also yield this CDR3. This rearrangement joins TRBV30 to TRBJ2-7; the D call may be TRBD1 or TRBD2 (5 bases each). From germline, CDR1 is GTSNPN and CDR2 SVGIG (reference sequence). CDR3 length: 13 amino acids. In nucleotides, the CDR3 is TGTGCCTGGAGTGGTGGGACGTACTACGAGCAGTGCTTC. Its protein product is CAWSGGTYYEQCF.

The DNA of the CDR3 is TGTGCCAGCAGCTGGGGAACAACTAATGAAAAACTGTTTTTT. This translates into CASSWGTTNEKLFF. The rearrangement joins TRBV27 to TRBJ1-4; D remains ambiguous. The CDR3 totals 14 residues. CDR1 is MNHEY and CDR2 is SMNVEV in the germline V gene (reference sequence). V gave up 6 bases and J gave up 0 bases, with 8 bases separating them.

The chain is built from TRBV7-8 and TRBJ2-7; 8 bases fit TRBD1. The germline V gene encodes CDR1 SGHVS and CDR2 FQNEAQ. The trim removed 5 bases at V and 7 bases at J, leaving 4 bases unmatched. The CDR3 extends over 12 amino acids. Here the CDR3 DNA reads TGTGCCAGCAGCCCCACAGGGGGGGAGCAGTACTTC. Residues: CASSPTGGEQYF.

Only a few counts were recorded for this clone. The chain carries TRBV7-9 and TRBJ2-2; D remains unclear. Trimming took off 5 bases at V and 5 bases at J, with 12 bases between the two ends. This CDR3 has 14 residues. Germline V CDR1 and CDR2: SEHNR, FQNEAQ (reference sequence). CDR3 coding DNA: TGTGCCAGCAGCCCCATTCTCGGGACCGGGGAGCTGTTTTTT. As protein: CASSPILGTGELFF.

The V call is TRBV10-1, the J call TRBJ2-4, with D tentatively TRBD2 (6 bases). The CDR3 is 15 residues long. CDR1 is WNHNN, CDR2 SYGVQD, per germline (reference sequence). Trimming shortened V by 6 bases and J by 3 bases, and 15 bases separated the two germline ends. DNA of the CDR3: TGCGCCAGCAGCCCTACGTGGGGAGGCAAAAACATTCAGTACTTC. This translates into CASSPTWGGKNIQYF.

This chain joins TRBV28 and TRBJ2-1; D may match TRBD1 or TRBD2 (5 bases each). V was shortened by 4 bases and J by 12 bases, with 13 bases between the two germline ends. Germline V gene sequence: CDR1 MDHEN, CDR2 SYDVKM. The CDR3 is 12 residues long. CDR3 nucleotide sequence: TGTGCCAGCAGTTCCCACTCGGGGCGGCAGTTCTTC. It yields the protein CASSSHSGRQFF. Filled out from reference TRBV28 and TRBJ2-1, the complete variable domain reads DVKVTQSSRYLVKRTGEKVFLECVQDMDHENMFWYRQDPGLGLRLIYFSYDVKMKEKGDIPEGYSVSREKKERFSLILESASTNQTSMYLCASSSHSGRQFFGPGTRLTVL.